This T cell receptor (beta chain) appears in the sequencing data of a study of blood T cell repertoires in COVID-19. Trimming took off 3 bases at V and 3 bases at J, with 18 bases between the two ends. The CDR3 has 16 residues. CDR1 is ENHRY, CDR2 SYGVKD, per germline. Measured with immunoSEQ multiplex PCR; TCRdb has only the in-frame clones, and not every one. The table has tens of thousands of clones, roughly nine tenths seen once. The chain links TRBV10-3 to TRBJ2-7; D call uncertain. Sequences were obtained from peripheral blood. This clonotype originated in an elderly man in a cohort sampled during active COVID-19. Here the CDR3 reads CAISEGTVYSLYEQYF. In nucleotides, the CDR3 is TGTGCCATCAGTGAAGGTACAGTATACTCCCTCTACGAGCAGTACTTC.